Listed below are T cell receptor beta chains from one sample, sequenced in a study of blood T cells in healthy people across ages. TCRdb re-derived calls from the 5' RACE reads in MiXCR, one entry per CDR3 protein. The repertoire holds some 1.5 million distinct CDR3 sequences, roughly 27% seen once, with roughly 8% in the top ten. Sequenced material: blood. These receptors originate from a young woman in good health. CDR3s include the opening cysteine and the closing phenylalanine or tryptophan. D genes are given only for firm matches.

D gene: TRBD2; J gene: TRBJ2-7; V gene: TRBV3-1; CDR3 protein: CASSRLSGASYEQYF
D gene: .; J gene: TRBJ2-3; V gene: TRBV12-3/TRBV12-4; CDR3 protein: CASSRTRVTDTQYF
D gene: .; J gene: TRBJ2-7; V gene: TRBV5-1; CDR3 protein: CASSLQGNSDEQYF
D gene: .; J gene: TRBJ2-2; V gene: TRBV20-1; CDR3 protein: CSASSTGELFF
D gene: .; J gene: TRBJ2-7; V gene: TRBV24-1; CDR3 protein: CALRQGPSYEQYF
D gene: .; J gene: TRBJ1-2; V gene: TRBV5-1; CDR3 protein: CASSEPQGPGYTF
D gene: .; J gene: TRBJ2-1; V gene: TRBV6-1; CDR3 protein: CASTLLEGNEQFF
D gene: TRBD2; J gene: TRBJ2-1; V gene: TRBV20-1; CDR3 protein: CSASPGLAGQTRFF
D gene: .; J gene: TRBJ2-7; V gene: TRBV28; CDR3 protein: CASSWGGRYEQYF
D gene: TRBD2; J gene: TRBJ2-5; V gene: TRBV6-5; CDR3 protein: CASSYSPEIGGGPHNEQYF
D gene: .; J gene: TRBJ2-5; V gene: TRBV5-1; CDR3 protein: CASSPRNQETQYF
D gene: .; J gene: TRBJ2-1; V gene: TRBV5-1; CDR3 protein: CASSPAWDKQFF
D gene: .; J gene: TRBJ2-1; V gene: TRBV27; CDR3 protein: CASSLSDSGGNEQFF
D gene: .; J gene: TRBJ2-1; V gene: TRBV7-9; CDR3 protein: CASSLELDSNEQFF
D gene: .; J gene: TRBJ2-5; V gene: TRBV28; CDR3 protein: CASAVERGTQYF
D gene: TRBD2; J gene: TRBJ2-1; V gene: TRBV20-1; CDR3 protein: CSARKLAGENGQFF
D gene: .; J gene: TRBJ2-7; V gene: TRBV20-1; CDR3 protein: CSARDQRVGHEQYF
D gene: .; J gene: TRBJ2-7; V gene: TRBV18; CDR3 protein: CAGSHDSLLYEQYF
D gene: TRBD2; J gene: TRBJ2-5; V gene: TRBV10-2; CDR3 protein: CASSESRWASGIQETQYF
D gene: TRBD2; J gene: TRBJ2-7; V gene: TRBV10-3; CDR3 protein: CAISESSGGTYEQYF
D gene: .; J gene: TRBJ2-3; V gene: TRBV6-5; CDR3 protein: CASSYGRDRPTDTQYF
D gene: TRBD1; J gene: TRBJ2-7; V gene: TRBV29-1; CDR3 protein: CSVATQGALYEQYF
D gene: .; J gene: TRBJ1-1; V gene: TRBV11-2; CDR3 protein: CASSARAGAMNTEAFF
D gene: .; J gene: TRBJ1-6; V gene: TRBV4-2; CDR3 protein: CASRNTPGGSYNSPLHF
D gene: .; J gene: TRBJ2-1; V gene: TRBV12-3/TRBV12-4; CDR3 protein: CASSSGVITYEQFF
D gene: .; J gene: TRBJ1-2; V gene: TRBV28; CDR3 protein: CASSPSGRQTGGYTF
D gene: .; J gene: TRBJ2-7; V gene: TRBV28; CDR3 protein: CASSLRTPPEQYF
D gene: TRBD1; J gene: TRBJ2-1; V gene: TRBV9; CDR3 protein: CASSGHRGRNEQFF
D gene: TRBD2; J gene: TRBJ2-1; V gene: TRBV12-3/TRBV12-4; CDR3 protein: CASSLSSGRVSEQFF
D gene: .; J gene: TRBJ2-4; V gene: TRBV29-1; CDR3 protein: CSVGPLAKNIQYF
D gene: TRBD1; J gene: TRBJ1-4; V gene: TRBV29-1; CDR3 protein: CSVTDRGHEKLFF
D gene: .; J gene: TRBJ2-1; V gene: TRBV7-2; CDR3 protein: CASSLWGRGGNEQFF
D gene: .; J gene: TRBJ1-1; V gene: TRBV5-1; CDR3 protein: CASSLGGRADTEAFF
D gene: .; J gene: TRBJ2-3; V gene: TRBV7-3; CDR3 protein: CASSLRPTDTQYF
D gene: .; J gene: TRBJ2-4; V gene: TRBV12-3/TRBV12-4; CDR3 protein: CASRRRQTTPGAKNIQYF
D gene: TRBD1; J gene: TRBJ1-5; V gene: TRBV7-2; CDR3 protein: CASSLVTGGYQPQHF
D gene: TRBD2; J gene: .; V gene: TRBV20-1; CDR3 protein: CSARASGGYEQYF
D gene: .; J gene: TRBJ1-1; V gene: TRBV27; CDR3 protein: CASSFKSMNTEAFF
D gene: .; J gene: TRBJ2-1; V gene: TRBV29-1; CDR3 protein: CSAGRQISNEQFF